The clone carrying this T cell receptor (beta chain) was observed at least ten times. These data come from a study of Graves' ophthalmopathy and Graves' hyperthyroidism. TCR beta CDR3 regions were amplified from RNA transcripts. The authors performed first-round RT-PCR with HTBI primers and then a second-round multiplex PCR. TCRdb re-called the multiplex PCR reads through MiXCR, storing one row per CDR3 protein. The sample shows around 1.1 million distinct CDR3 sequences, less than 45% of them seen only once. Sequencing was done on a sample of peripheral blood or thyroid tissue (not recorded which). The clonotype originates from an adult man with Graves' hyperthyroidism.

CDR3 sequence reads: CASSLARTWQYF. As DNA, the CDR3 is TGTGCCAGCAGCTTAGCCCGGACCTGGCAGTACTTC. The V and J genes are TRBV7-2 and TRBJ2-5; D gene uncertain. V was trimmed by 0 bases and J by 11 bases, leaving 10 bases between them. The CDR3 runs 12 residues. Germline CDR1 and CDR2: SGHTA and FQGNSA.